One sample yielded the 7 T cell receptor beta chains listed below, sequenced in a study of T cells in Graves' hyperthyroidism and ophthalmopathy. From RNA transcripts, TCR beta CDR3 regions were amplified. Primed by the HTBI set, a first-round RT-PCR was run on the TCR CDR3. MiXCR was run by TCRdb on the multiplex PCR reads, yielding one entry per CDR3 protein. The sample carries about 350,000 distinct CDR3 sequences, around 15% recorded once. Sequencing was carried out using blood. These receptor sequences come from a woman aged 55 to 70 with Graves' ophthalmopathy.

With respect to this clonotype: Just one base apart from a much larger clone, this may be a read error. This chain's CDR3 is CASSLPQREGFF. The CDR3 DNA sequence: TGTGCCAGCAGTTTACCGCAGAGAGAAGGTTTCTTT. The rearrangement joins TRBV28 to TRBJ1-1; the D is unclear. Germline loops: CDR1 MDHEN, CDR2 SYDVKM. The CDR3 covers 12 residues.

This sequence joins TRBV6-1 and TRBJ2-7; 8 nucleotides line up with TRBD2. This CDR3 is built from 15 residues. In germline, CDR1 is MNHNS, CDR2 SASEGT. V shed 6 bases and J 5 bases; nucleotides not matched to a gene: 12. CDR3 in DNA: TGTGCCAGCAGCGCCGCGAGCGGGAGAGGGAACGAGCAGTACTTC. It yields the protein CASSAASGRGNEQYF.

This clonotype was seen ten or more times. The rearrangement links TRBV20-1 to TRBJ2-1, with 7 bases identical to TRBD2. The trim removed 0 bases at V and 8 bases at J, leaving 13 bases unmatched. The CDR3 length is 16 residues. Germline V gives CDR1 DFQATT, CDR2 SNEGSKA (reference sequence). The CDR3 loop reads CSARDCRGRAHYEQFF. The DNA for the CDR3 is TGCAGTGCTAGAGATTGTAGAGGGAGGGCCCATTATGAGCAGTTCTTC.

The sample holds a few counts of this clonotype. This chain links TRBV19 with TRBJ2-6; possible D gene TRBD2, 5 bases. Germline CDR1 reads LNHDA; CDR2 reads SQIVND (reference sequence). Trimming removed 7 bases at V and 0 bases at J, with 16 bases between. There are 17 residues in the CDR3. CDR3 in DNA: TGTGCCAGTACTCTTCAGGTTCGGGGCTCTGGGGCCAACGTCCTGACTTTC. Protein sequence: CASTLQVRGSGANVLTF.

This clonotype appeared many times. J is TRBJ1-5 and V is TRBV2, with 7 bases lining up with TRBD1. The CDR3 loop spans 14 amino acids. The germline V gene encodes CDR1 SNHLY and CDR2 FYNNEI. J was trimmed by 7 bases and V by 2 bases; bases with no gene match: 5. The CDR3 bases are TGTGCCAGCAGTGAAAGGCCAGGGGGGCAGCCCCAGCATTTT. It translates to CASSERPGGQPQHF.

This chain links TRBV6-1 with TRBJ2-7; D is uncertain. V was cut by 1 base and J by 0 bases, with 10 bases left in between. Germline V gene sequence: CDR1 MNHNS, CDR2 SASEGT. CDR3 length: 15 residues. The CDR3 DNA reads TGTGCCAGCAGTGAAGAGAGTCAGGTCTCCTACGAGCAGTACTTC. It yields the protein CASSEESQVSYEQYF.

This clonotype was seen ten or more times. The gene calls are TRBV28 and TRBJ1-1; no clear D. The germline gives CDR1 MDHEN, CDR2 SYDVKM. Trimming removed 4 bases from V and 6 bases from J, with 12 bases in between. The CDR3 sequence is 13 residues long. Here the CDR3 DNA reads TGTGCCAGCAGTTACGGGGTTGGAGCTGAAGCTTTCTTT. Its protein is CASSYGVGAEAFF.